This is a list of T cell receptor beta chains from one sample in a study of STAT3 mutations in large granular lymphocyte leukemia. TCRdb keeps only in-frame clones here, not all; method: immunoSEQ multiplex PCR. In the table there are roughly 35,000 clones, roughly 90% of which are singletons. Sequencing was done on a sample of PBMCs. Receptors originate from a human donor with T large granular lymphocyte leukemia. Some clones in this sample may be carry-over from other donors' samples. Both conserved end residues are part of each CDR3. D genes are given only for firm matches. Size is omitted from some rows. Given values are once, few, many or a class for expanded clones.

d_gene: TRBD1; v_gene: TRBV4-3; j_gene: TRBJ1-4; abundance: .; CDR3aa: CASSQESGQGGEKLFF; CDR3nt: TGCGCCAGCAGCCAAGAGAGCGGACAGGGTGGTGAAAAACTGTTTTTT
d_gene: TRBD2; v_gene: TRBV20-1; j_gene: TRBJ2-4; abundance: .; CDR3aa: CSAGTSDIQYF; CDR3nt: TGCAGTGCCGGGACTAGCGACATTCAGTACTTC
d_gene: .; v_gene: TRBV28; j_gene: TRBJ1-5; abundance: few; CDR3aa: CASSFEGGLGMPQHF; CDR3nt: TGTGCCAGCAGTTTTGAGGGTGGTTTGGGGATGCCCCAGCATTTT
d_gene: .; v_gene: TRBV10-3; j_gene: TRBJ1-5; abundance: few; CDR3aa: CAIRDLESQPQHF; CDR3nt: TGTGCCATCAGGGACCTTGAGAGTCAGCCCCAGCATTTT
d_gene: TRBD1; v_gene: TRBV19; j_gene: TRBJ1-2; abundance: .; CDR3aa: CASSTDRRANYGYTF; CDR3nt: TGTGCCAGTAGTACGGACAGGAGGGCTAACTATGGCTACACCTTC
d_gene: TRBD1; v_gene: TRBV18; j_gene: TRBJ2-4; abundance: few; CDR3aa: CASSTRGPSKNIQYF; CDR3nt: TGTGCCAGCTCAACCAGGGGGCCATCCAAAAACATTCAGTACTTC
d_gene: .; v_gene: TRBV29-1; j_gene: TRBJ2-1; abundance: .; CDR3aa: CSVEDIYNEQFF; CDR3nt: TGCAGCGTTGAAGACATCTACAATGAGCAGTTCTTC
d_gene: .; v_gene: TRBV9; j_gene: TRBJ1-5; abundance: .; CDR3aa: CASSQDSANQPQHF; CDR3nt: TGTGCCAGCAGCCAGGACAGCGCCAATCAGCCCCAGCATTTT
d_gene: .; v_gene: TRBV5-4; j_gene: TRBJ2-3; abundance: once; CDR3aa: CASSLWLQGSDTQYF; CDR3nt: TGTGCCAGCAGCTTGTGGCTACAGGGTTCAGATACGCAGTATTTT
d_gene: .; v_gene: TRBV15; j_gene: TRBJ1-6; abundance: .; CDR3aa: CATSRKQVWNSPLHF; CDR3nt: TGTGCCACCAGCAGGAAACAGGTCTGGAATTCACCCCTCCACTTT
d_gene: .; v_gene: TRBV11-2; j_gene: TRBJ1-2; abundance: .; CDR3aa: CASSLMDGDYGYTF; CDR3nt: TGTGCCAGCAGCTTGATGGACGGAGACTATGGCTACACCTTC